This T cell receptor beta chain was captured by sequencing in a study of T cell changes during pregnancy in multiple sclerosis. The CDR3 contains 13 residues. Between the trimmed V and J ends, which lost 2 bases and 4 bases, there was a span of 9 bases. Looked up from germline, CDR1 is MNHNY and CDR2 is SVGAGI (reference sequence). Clones were read by immunoSEQ multiplex PCR, and TCRdb kept only the in-frame ones, dropping some. Among 50,000 to 60,000 clones listed, around 89% were seen once. The clonotype comes from a female donor with multiple sclerosis, enrolled in a pregnancy study. Specimen: peripheral blood, collected after pregnancy. V gene TRBV6-6 combines with J gene TRBJ2-7; a weak D match, TRBD1 (5 bases). The DNA for the CDR3 is TGTGCCAGCAGTTACGGCAGGGTGTACGAGCAGTACTTC. Amino acid sequence: CASSYGRVYEQYF.